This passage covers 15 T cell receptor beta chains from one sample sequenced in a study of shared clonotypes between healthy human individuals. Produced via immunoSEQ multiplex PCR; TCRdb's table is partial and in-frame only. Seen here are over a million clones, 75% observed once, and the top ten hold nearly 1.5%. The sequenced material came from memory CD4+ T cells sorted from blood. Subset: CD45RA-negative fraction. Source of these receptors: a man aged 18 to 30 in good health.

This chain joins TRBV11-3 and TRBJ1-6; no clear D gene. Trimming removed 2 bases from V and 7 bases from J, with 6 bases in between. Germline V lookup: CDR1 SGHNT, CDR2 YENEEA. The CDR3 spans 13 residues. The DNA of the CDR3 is TGTGCCAGCAGCTTATCCCTAAATTCACCCCTCCACTTT. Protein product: CASSLSLNSPLHF.

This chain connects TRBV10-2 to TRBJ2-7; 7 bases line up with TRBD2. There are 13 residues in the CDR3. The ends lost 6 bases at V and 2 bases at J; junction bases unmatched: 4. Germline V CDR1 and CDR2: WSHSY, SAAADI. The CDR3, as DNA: TGCGCCAGCAGGGCTGGGGGGGCCTACGAGCAGTACTTC. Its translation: CASRAGGAYEQYF.

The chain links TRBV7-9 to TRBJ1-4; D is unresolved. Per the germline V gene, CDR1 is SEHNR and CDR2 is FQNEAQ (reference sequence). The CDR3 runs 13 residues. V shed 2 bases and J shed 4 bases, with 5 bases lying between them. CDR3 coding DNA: TGTGCCAGCAGCTTAAATAATAATGAAAAACTGTTTTTT. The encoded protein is CASSLNNNEKLFF.

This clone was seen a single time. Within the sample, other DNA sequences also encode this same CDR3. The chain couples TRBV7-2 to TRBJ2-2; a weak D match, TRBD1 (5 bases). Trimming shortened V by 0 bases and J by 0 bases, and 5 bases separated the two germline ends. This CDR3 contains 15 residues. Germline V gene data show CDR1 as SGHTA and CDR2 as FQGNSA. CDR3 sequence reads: CASSLAGPNTGELFF. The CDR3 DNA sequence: TGTGCCAGCAGCTTAGCGGGGCCGAACACCGGGGAGCTGTTTTTT.

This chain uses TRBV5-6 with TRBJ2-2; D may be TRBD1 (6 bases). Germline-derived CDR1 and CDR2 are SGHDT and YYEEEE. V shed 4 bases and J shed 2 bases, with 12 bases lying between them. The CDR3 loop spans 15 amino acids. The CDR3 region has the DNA TGTGCCAGCAGCCGGGGACAAACCAACACCGGGGAGCTGTTTTTT. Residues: CASSRGQTNTGELFF.

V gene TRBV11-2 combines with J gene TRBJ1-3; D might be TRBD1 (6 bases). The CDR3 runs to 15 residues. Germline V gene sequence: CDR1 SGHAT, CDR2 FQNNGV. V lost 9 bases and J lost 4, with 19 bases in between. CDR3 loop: CASTKGQSPGNTIYF. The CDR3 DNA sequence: TGTGCCAGTACAAAAGGACAGTCGCCGGGAAACACCATATATTTT.

The CDR3 DNA is TGCGCCAGCAGAGTGACAGGGGGCCCGGAGACCCAGTACTTC. It specifies CASRVTGGPETQYF. The rearrangement uses TRBV5-1 and TRBJ2-5; the match to TRBD1 covers 10 bases. Germline assignment: CDR1 SGHRS and CDR2 YFSETQ. V lost 5 bases and J lost 5; bases outside the gene matches: 6. The CDR3 has 14 amino acids. Variable domain in full (rest from reference TRBV5-1 and TRBJ2-5): KAGVTQTPRYLIKTRGQQVTLSCSPISGHRSVSWYQQTPGQGLQFLFEYFSETQRNKGNFPGRFSGRQFSNSRSEMNVSTLELGDSALYLCASRVTGGPETQYFGPGTRLLVL.

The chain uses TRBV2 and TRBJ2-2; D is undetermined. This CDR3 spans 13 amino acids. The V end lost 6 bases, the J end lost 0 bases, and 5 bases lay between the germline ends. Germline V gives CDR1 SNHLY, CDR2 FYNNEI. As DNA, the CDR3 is TGTGCCAGCAGCGCCTCGAACACCGGGGAGCTGTTTTTT. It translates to CASSASNTGELFF.

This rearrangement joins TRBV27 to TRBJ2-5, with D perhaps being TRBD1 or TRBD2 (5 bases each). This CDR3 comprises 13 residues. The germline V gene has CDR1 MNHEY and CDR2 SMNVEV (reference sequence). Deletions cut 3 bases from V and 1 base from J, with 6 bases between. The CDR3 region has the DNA TGTGCCAGCAGTTTTGGGACCCAAGAGACCCAGTACTTC. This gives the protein CASSFGTQETQYF.

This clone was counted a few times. CDR3 amino acids: CASSLGHYNSPLHF. The DNA for the CDR3 is TGTGCCAGCAGCTTGGGACATTATAATTCACCCCTCCACTTT. The chain couples TRBV6-5 to TRBJ1-6; possibly TRBD1 for D (6 bases). The CDR3 has 14 amino acids. Germline lookup yields CDR1 MNHEY and CDR2 SVGAGI. Trimming removed 6 bases at V and 4 bases at J, with 10 bases between.

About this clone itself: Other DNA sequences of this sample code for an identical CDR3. The CDR3 nucleotides read TGTGCCTGGACTCCAGGGGGCGCGGGCTACACCTTC. Residues: CAWTPGGAGYTF. J is TRBJ1-2 and V is TRBV30; TRBD1 agrees at 8 bases. V dropped 4 bases and J dropped 8; count of bases not matched to a gene: 6. CDR3 size: 12 residues. The germline V gene encodes CDR1 GTSNPN and CDR2 SVGIG (reference sequence).

The CDR3 DNA is TGCGCCAGCAGGACGGGGACCGGGGAGCTGTTTTTT. Protein: CASRTGTGELFF. This sequence joins TRBV5-1 and TRBJ2-2; possible D gene TRBD2, 5 bases. Trimming pared 5 bases from V and 5 bases from J, leaving 7 bases between. Germline CDR1 reads SGHRS; CDR2 reads YFSETQ. CDR3 length: 12 residues. Based on the CDR3 plus reference TRBV5-1 and TRBJ2-2, the full variable domain is KAGVTQTPRYLIKTRGQQVTLSCSPISGHRSVSWYQQTPGQGLQFLFEYFSETQRNKGNFPGRFSGRQFSNSRSEMNVSTLELGDSALYLCASRTGTGELFFGEGSRLTVL.

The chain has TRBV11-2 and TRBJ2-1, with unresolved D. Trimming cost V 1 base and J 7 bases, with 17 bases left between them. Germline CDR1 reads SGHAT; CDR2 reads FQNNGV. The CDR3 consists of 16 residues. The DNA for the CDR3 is TGTGCCAGCAGCTTAGCTGCGTCAGCGCCCGGAAATGAGCAGTTCTTC. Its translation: CASSLAASAPGNEQFF.

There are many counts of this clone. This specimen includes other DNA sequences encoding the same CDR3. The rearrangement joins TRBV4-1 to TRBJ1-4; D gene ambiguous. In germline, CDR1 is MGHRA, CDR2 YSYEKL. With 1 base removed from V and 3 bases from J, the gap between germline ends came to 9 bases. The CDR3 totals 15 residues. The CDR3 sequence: CASSQVGFSNEKLFF. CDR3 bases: TGCGCCAGCAGCCAAGTAGGGTTTTCTAATGAAAAACTGTTTTTT.

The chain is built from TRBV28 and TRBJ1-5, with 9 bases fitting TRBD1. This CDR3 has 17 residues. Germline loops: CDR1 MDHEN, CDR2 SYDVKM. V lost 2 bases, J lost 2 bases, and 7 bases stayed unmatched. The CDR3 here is CASSLGQGRGGNQPQHF. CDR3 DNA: TGTGCCAGCAGTTTAGGACAGGGGAGGGGAGGCAATCAGCCCCAGCATTTT.